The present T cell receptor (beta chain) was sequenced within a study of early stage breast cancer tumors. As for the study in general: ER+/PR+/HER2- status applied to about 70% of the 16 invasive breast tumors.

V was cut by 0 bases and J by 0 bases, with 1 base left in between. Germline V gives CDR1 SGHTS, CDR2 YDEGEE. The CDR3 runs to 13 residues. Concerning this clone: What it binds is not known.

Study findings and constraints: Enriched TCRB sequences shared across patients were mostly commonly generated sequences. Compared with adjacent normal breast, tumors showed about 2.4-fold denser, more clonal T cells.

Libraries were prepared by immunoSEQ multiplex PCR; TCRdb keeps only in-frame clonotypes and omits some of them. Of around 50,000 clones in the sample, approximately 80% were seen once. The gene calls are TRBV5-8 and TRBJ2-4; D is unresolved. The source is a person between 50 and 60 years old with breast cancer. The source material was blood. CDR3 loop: CASSLVAKNIQYF. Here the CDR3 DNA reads TGTGCCAGCAGCTTGGTAGCCAAAAACATTCAGTACTTC.